Below, 22 T cell receptor beta chains from the same sample are listed, as sequenced in a study of human T cells and chemical hapten exposure. As to time point: patch test 1, 2 weeks after DPC sensitization. The treatment here: therapeutic diphenylcyclopropenone sensitization with weekly scalp DPC. TCRdb re-analysed the RACE reads in MiXCR, keeping a single row per CDR3 protein. The data contain roughly 45,000 distinct CDR3 sequences, about 10% of them singletons. The starting material was whole blood, obtained in connection with sensitization to the hapten diphenylcyclopropenone (DPC). The receptors derive from a woman aged 45 to 65 with alopecia areata. Some clones in this sample may be carry-over from other donors' samples.

In its sample, this clonotype was seen many times. The gene calls are TRBV14 and TRBJ2-3, with D perhaps matching TRBD1 or TRBD2 (6 bases each). V gave up 4 bases and J gave up 6 bases, with 14 bases separating them. Germline assignment: CDR1 SGHDN and CDR2 FVKESK. This CDR3 has 14 residues. CDR3 region: CASSRRQEGDTQYF. The CDR3 DNA reads as TGTGCCAGCAGCCGCCGACAGGAGGGTGATACGCAGTATTTT.

This clonotype was detected ten times or more. This chain joins TRBV11-2 and TRBJ2-2, with 8 nucleotides matching TRBD1. CDR1 is SGHAT, CDR2 FQNNGV, per germline. The CDR3 contains 15 residues. The V segment lost 6 bases and the J segment 4 bases; nucleotides outside the gene matches: 7. CDR3 sequence reads: CASRPPGGGTGELFF. The DNA of the CDR3 is TGTGCCAGCAGACCACCAGGGGGCGGCACCGGGGAGCTGTTTTTT.

This clonotype was counted ten times or more. The chain couples TRBV15 to TRBJ1-1; no definite D call. The CDR3 is made up of 15 amino acids. The germline gives CDR1 LNHNV, CDR2 YYDKDF (reference sequence). V lost 8 bases to trimming and J lost 2 bases, with 18 bases between them. The CDR3 protein is CATDSPRRSNTEAFF. The CDR3 DNA reads TGTGCCACCGACTCTCCCCGGCGGAGTAACACTGAAGCTTTCTTT.

This clonotype was counted at least ten times. The CDR3, as DNA: TGCAGTGAAGGGGGAGGCAACTACAATGAGCAGTTCTTC. It is translated as CSEGGGNYNEQFF. The rearrangement uses TRBV20-1 and TRBJ2-1; TRBD1 or TRBD2 may be the D gene (6 bases each). Germline values: CDR1 DFQATT, CDR2 SNEGSKA (reference sequence). The CDR3 consists of 13 residues. The V end lost 7 bases, the J end lost 3 bases, and 13 bases lay between the germline ends.

V gene TRBV5-6 combines with J gene TRBJ2-2; D might be TRBD1 or TRBD2, each matching 6 bases. The CDR3 totals 16 residues. Germline-derived CDR1 and CDR2 are SGHDT and YYEEEE. Between the trimmed V and J ends, which lost 2 bases and 3 bases, there was a span of 14 bases. CDR3 in amino acids: CASSFSTGTYTGELFF. Here the CDR3 DNA reads TGTGCCAGCAGCTTCTCTACAGGGACTTACACCGGGGAGCTGTTTTTT. Drawing the rest from reference TRBV5-6 and TRBJ2-2, the complete variable domain is DAGVTQSPTHLIKTRGQQVTLRCSPKSGHDTVSWYQQALGQGPQFIFQYYEEEERQRGNFPDRFSGHQFPNYSSELNVNALLLGDSALYLCASSFSTGTYTGELFFGEGSRLTVL.

Ten or more counts support this clonotype. The V and J genes are TRBV20-1 and TRBJ2-5, with D unresolved. Trimming removed 0 bases at V and 0 bases at J, with 11 bases between. Germline V lookup: CDR1 DFQATT, CDR2 SNEGSKA (reference sequence). CDR3 length equals 15 residues. The CDR3 protein is CSARDRFGYQETQYF. In DNA, the CDR3 is TGCAGTGCTAGAGATCGGTTTGGGTACCAAGAGACCCAGTACTTC.

This clonotype has more than one count but fewer than ten. The rearrangement joins TRBV29-1 to TRBJ1-1, with D unresolved. This CDR3 has 12 residues. Trimming removed 4 bases from V and 0 bases from J, with 6 bases in between. CDR1 SQVTM and CDR2 ANQGSEA come from the germline V gene. The CDR3, as DNA: TGCAGCGTTGGGCAATTGAACACTGAAGCTTTCTTT. This sequence encodes CSVGQLNTEAFF. The whole variable domain, remainder taken from reference TRBV29-1 and TRBJ1-1, is SAVISQKPSRDICQRGTSLTIQCQVDSQVTMMFWYRQQPGQSLTLIATANQGSEATYESGFVIDKFPISRPNLTFSTLTVSNMSPEDSSIYLCSVGQLNTEAFFGQGTRLTVV.

This clonotype was recorded many times. The chain is built from TRBV7-9 and TRBJ2-7; D is perhaps TRBD1 (6 bases). V shed 1 base and J shed 9 bases, with 10 bases lying between them. The CDR3 spans 12 residues. Germline V gene sequence: CDR1 SEHNR, CDR2 FQNEAQ (reference sequence). The CDR3 nucleotides read TGTGCCAGCAGCTTAGAACAGGGAAGGCAGTACTTC. This codes for CASSLEQGRQYF.

This clonotype was seen at least ten times. The chain carries TRBV3-1 and TRBJ2-1, with 16 bases identical to TRBD2. Per germline, CDR1 LGHDT and CDR2 YNNKEL (reference sequence). The length of the CDR3 is 19 residues. V shed 5 bases, J shed 6 bases, and the junction held 13 bases outside the gene matches. CDR3 amino acids: CASSRGTSGRAGVSNEQFF. CDR3 in DNA: TGTGCCAGCAGCAGGGGGACTAGCGGGAGGGCCGGGGTGTCCAATGAGCAGTTCTTC.

This clonotype was seen ten or more times. This rearrangement joins TRBV30 to TRBJ1-2; the match to TRBD1 covers 7 bases. Germline loops: CDR1 GTSNPN, CDR2 SVGIG (reference sequence). CDR3 length equals 14 residues. V gave up 0 bases and J gave up 6 bases; unmatched junction bases: 7. CDR3: CAWSVNHRGNGYTF. The CDR3 DNA sequence: TGTGCCTGGAGTGTAAATCACAGGGGAAATGGCTACACCTTC.

The sample holds many counts of this clonotype. The V call is TRBV3-1, the J call TRBJ1-1; D might be TRBD1 (5 bases). CDR1 is LGHDT, CDR2 YNNKEL, per germline (reference sequence). Trimming stripped 5 bases from V and 6 bases from J, with 13 bases between. CDR3 size: 13 residues. The CDR3 protein is CASSGREAPEAFF. The CDR3 DNA follows: TGTGCCAGCAGCGGCAGGGAAGCCCCTGAAGCTTTCTTT.

This clonotype was recorded many times. The chain joins TRBV29-1 to TRBJ1-1; D remains ambiguous. Germline CDR1 is SQVTM and CDR2 is ANQGSEA. V lost 4 bases to trimming and J lost 5 bases, with 20 bases between them. CDR3 length: 15 residues. The chain's CDR3 is CSVGAGSQVVTEAFF. In DNA form, the CDR3 reads TGCAGCGTTGGGGCAGGAAGTCAAGTCGTTACTGAAGCTTTCTTT.

This clonotype was seen a handful of times. The gene calls are TRBV15 and TRBJ1-3; a possible D gene is TRBD1 (5 bases). Germline lookup yields CDR1 LNHNV and CDR2 YYDKDF (reference sequence). CDR3 length: 14 residues. Trimming shortened V by 5 bases and J by 4 bases, and 12 bases separated the two germline ends. The CDR3 reads CATSRRGSGNTIYF. The CDR3 DNA is TGTGCCACCAGCCGGCGGGGGTCCGGAAACACCATATATTTT.

The rearrangement links TRBV15 to TRBJ2-1; unclear D gene. The CDR3 loop spans 12 amino acids. Germline CDR1 is LNHNV and CDR2 is YYDKDF (reference sequence). Trimming took off 1 base at V and 6 bases at J, with 4 bases between the two ends. The CDR3, as DNA: TGTGCCACCAGCAGAGTTGGCAATGAGCAGTTCTTC. This encodes CATSRVGNEQFF.

The chain employs TRBV28 and TRBJ1-4; D not resolved. Trimming stripped 5 bases from V and 5 bases from J, with 12 bases between. The germline gives CDR1 MDHEN, CDR2 SYDVKM. CDR3 length: 14 amino acids. The CDR3 is CASSAGGANEKLFF. The CDR3 bases are TGTGCCAGCAGTGCCGGAGGAGCCAATGAAAAACTGTTTTTT.

This clonotype came up many times. The V gene is TRBV5-1, the J gene TRBJ1-4, with D possibly being TRBD1 (5 bases). Between the trimmed V and J ends, which lost 4 bases and 4 bases, there was a span of 11 bases. This CDR3 has 14 residues. The V gene's germline CDR1 is SGHRS and CDR2 YFSETQ. The DNA for the CDR3 is TGCGCCAGCAGCCGGGACGGAGATAATGAAAAACTGTTTTTT. It translates to CASSRDGDNEKLFF.

This chain uses TRBV5-5 with TRBJ1-1; TRBD1 matches at 7 bases. Germline loops: CDR1 SGHKS, CDR2 YYEKEE (reference sequence). The V gene end was trimmed by 4 bases and the J gene end by 0 bases; junction bases not matched to a gene: 9. This CDR3 contains 16 residues. CDR3 nucleotides: TGTGCCAGCAGCGATTTACTGGGACAGTTGAACACTGAAGCTTTCTTT. It is translated as CASSDLLGQLNTEAFF.

There are a few counts of this clonotype. An end of the junction differs from the germline gene, which may be a read error. This chain connects TRBV5-1 to TRBJ2-1, with D possibly matching TRBD1 (6 bases). CDR1 is SGHRS and CDR2 is YFSETQ in the germline V gene. This CDR3 has 13 amino acids. The CDR3 loop reads CASSLDDDRWGIF. CDR3 bases: TGCGCCAGCAGCTTGGACGACGACAGGTGGGGGATCTTC.

The rearrangement joins TRBV4-1 to TRBJ2-7, with 8 bases lining up with TRBD2. V trimming: 7 bases; J trimming: 3 bases; junction bases outside the gene matches: 11. The CDR3 is made up of 15 amino acids. Per germline, CDR1 MGHRA and CDR2 YSYEKL. CDR3 loop: CASTMGGAGGYEQYF. DNA for the CDR3: TGCGCCAGCACCATGGGGGGCGCGGGAGGCTACGAGCAGTACTTC.

This clonotype was detected many times. The chain couples TRBV5-1 to TRBJ1-2; unclear D gene. V was shortened by 0 bases and J by 8 bases, with 14 bases between the two germline ends. In germline, CDR1 is SGHRS, CDR2 YFSETQ. This CDR3 contains 14 residues. CDR3 sequence (DNA): TGCGCCAGCAGCTTGGAACTCCGGGGAGGCGGCTACACCTTC. This sequence encodes CASSLELRGGGYTF.

This clonotype was seen many times. This chain joins TRBV6-2 or TRBV6-3 and TRBJ2-5; D is possibly TRBD2 (6 bases). The germline gives CDR1 MNHEY, CDR2 SVGEGT. The CDR3 spans 13 residues. The ends were cut back, 7 bases at V and 4 bases at J, with 13 bases in the middle. DNA for the CDR3: TGTGCCAGCAACCCTAGGGGAGGAGAGACCCAGTACTTC. This codes for CASNPRGGETQYF.

There are many counts of this clonotype. The J gene is TRBJ2-7, the V gene TRBV6-2 or TRBV6-3; D ambiguous. The germline gives CDR1 MNHEY, CDR2 SVGEGT. V lost 5 bases to trimming and J lost 3 bases, with 14 bases between them. This CDR3 region has 14 residues. The chain's CDR3 is CASSPSGLHYEQYF. The CDR3 coding sequence is TGTGCCAGCAGTCCCTCTGGCCTGCACTACGAGCAGTACTTC.